These 12 T cell receptor beta chains came from one sample sequenced in a study of T cell responses to AZD1222 COVID-19 vaccine. TCRdb keeps only in-frame clones here, not all; method: immunoSEQ multiplex PCR. The top ten clones hold roughly 0.49% of a sample with more than 150,000 clones, 80% to 90% of them seen once. The material sequenced was peripheral blood, taken on day 0 of AZD1222 vaccination. Receptors originate from an adult in good health.

The chain joins TRBV19 to TRBJ2-1; 7 bases fit TRBD1. V trimming: 5 bases; J trimming: 8 bases; junction bases outside the gene matches: 9. CDR3 length equals 14 residues. Germline assignment: CDR1 LNHDA and CDR2 SQIVND (reference sequence). The CDR3 bases are TGTGCCAGTAGTTTAACAGGGGTTGTAGATGAGCAGTTCTTC. This translates into CASSLTGVVDEQFF.

This clone appeared once. V is TRBV18 and J is TRBJ2-7; 11 nucleotides agree with TRBD2. Germline CDR1 is KGHSH and CDR2 is LQKENI. The junction had 7 bases not matched to a gene; V was cut back by 6 bases and J by 3 bases. The CDR3 spans 15 residues. CDR3 sequence (DNA): TGTGCCAGCTCTCCGGGACTAGCGGAACTCTACGAGCAGTACTTC. Its translation is CASSPGLAELYEQYF. Full variable domain (outside the CDR3, taken from reference TRBV18 and TRBJ2-7): NAGVMQNPRHLVRRRGQEARLRCSPMKGHSHVYWYRQLPEEGLKFMVYLQKENIIDESGMPKERFSAEFPKEGPSILRIQQVVRGDSAAYFCASSPGLAELYEQYFGPGTRLTVT.

The chain links TRBV29-1 to TRBJ1-3; 9 positions match TRBD1. The CDR3 runs to 20 residues. The V segment lost 3 bases and the J segment 3 bases; nucleotides outside the gene matches: 21. Germline V lookup: CDR1 SQVTM, CDR2 ANQGSEA. The CDR3 DNA is TGCAGCGTTGACCAACGGGCCTCAGGCCTCACAGGGGGCTTTGGAAACACCATATATTTT. This gives the protein CSVDQRASGLTGGFGNTIYF.

Only one count was recorded for this clone. The rearrangement links TRBV5-4 to TRBJ2-5; D call uncertain. V lost 3 bases, J lost 2 bases, and 5 bases lay in between. The CDR3 consists of 12 residues. CDR1 is SGHNT and CDR2 is YYREEE in the germline V gene (reference sequence). The CDR3 spells CASSWIQETQYF. CDR3 nucleotide sequence: TGTGCCAGCAGCTGGATTCAAGAGACCCAGTACTTC.

CDR3 sequence reads: CASSPGDGADTQYF. As DNA, the CDR3 is TGTGCCAGTAGTCCGGGGGATGGCGCAGATACGCAGTATTTT. The rearrangement links TRBV19 to TRBJ2-3, with D perhaps TRBD2 (6 bases). The CDR3 has 14 amino acids. V dropped 5 bases and J dropped 4 bases, with 13 bases sitting between them. Germline-derived CDR1 and CDR2 are LNHDA and SQIVND (reference sequence).

V is TRBV7-2 and J is TRBJ1-2; tentative D call: TRBD1 (6 bases). This CDR3 spans 13 amino acids. The germline V gene encodes CDR1 SGHTA and CDR2 FQGNSA. V dropped 1 base and J dropped 7 bases, with 10 bases sitting between them. The CDR3: CASSLEGVLGYTF. CDR3 coding DNA: TGTGCCAGCAGCTTAGAGGGGGTGCTTGGCTACACCTTC.

This sequence joins TRBV6-5 and TRBJ2-2, with TRBD1 matching over 9 bases. The V and J ends lost 4 bases and 4 bases, in that order; junction bases with no gene match: 7. Germline CDR1 is MNHEY and CDR2 is SVGAGI. This CDR3 is built from 16 residues. The CDR3 here is CASSWGQGGSTGELFF. CDR3 DNA sequence: TGTGCCAGCAGTTGGGGACAGGGAGGGAGCACCGGGGAGCTGTTTTTT.

This sequence joins TRBV5-1 and TRBJ2-6; TRBD1 or TRBD2 may be the D gene (5 bases each). From germline, CDR1 is SGHRS and CDR2 YFSETQ. The V and J ends lost 2 bases and 0 bases respectively, with 18 bases between them. The CDR3 has 19 residues. The CDR3 is CASSFGRGGRNSGANVLTF. In DNA, the CDR3 is TGCGCCAGCAGCTTTGGAAGGGGCGGGCGGAACTCTGGGGCCAACGTCCTGACTTTC.

The chain has TRBV12-3 or TRBV12-4 and TRBJ2-5, with D uncertain. V was pared by 3 bases and J by 1 base, with 3 bases between. There are 12 residues in the CDR3. The CDR3 nucleotides read TGTGCCAGCAGTTTTAGCCAAGAGACCCAGTACTTC. This codes for CASSFSQETQYF.

The chain employs TRBV7-3 and TRBJ2-6, with unresolved D. Trimming took off 5 bases at V and 0 bases at J, with 8 bases between the two ends. The CDR3 spans 15 residues. The germline CDR1 and CDR2 sequences are SGHTA and FQGTGA. DNA of the CDR3: TGTGCCAGCAGCCTCAGGAGCTCTGGGGCCAACGTCCTGACTTTC. It yields the protein CASSLRSSGANVLTF.

The chain combines TRBV5-1 with TRBJ2-7, with D unclear. The V and J ends lost 0 bases and 0 bases respectively, with 4 bases between them. Germline V lookup: CDR1 SGHRS, CDR2 YFSETQ. The CDR3 extends over 13 amino acids. The CDR3 reads CASSLEFSYEQYF. The CDR3 bases are TGCGCCAGCAGCTTGGAGTTCTCCTACGAGCAGTACTTC. The complete variable domain, with remaining parts taken from reference TRBV5-1 and TRBJ2-7, reads KAGVTQTPRYLIKTRGQQVTLSCSPISGHRSVSWYQQTPGQGLQFLFEYFSETQRNKGNFPGRFSGRQFSNSRSEMNVSTLELGDSALYLCASSLEFSYEQYFGPGTRLTVT.

The V gene is TRBV30, the J gene TRBJ2-7, with TRBD2 identical over 12 bases. Germline V gene data show CDR1 as GTSNPN and CDR2 as SVGIG (reference sequence). This CDR3 spans 14 amino acids. With 4 bases clipped from V and 7 bases from J, the junction kept 8 bases outside the gene matches. The CDR3 nucleotides are TGTGCCTGGAACAGACTAGCGGGAGAGGGTGAGCAGTACTTC. This codes for CAWNRLAGEGEQYF.